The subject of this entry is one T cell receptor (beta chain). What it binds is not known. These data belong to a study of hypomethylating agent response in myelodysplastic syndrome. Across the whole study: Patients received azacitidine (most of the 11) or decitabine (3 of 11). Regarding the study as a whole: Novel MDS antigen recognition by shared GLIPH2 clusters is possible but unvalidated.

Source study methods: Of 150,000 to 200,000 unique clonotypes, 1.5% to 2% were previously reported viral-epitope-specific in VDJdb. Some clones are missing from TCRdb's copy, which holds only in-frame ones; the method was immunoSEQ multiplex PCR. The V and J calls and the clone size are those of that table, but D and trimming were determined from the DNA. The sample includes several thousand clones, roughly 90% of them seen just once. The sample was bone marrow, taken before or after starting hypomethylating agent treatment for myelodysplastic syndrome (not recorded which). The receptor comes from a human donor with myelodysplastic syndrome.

Here the CDR3 reads CASSQSYNSPLHF. DNA of the CDR3: TGTGCCAGCAGCCAATCCTATAATTCACCCCTCCACTTT. The chain recombines TRBV7-2 with TRBJ1-6, with D hard to call. Per germline, CDR1 SGHTA and CDR2 FQGNSA. V was clipped by 5 bases and J by 1 base, with 3 bases between them. The CDR3 spans 13 residues.